This is a list of T cell receptor beta chains from one sample in a study of kidney transplant recipient with SARS-CoV-2 infection. TCRdb re-analysed the reads in MiXCR, keeping a single row per CDR3 protein. The sample shows some 220,000 distinct CDR3 sequences, roughly 26% of them seen only once. The sample here was a blood sample, taken at baseline and on roughly day 110 from a kidney transplant recipient. The source is a male patient aged 30 to 39 who had COVID-19 and was a kidney transplant recipient. Part of the T cells may come from the graft donor. Both conserved end residues are part of each CDR3. D genes are given only for firm matches. Expanded clones get a size class; other rows say once, few or many, or leave the size out.

>TRBD2|TRBV14|once|TRBJ2-1
TGTGCCAACAGCCAGGGTATTGGGAGCGGGGGGCTTTCTCGGCAGTTCTTC
CANSQGIGSGGLSRQFF
>-|TRBV20-1|many|TRBJ1-2
TGCAGTGCTAGAGATCCCCAGGGGCTTACCTATGGCTACACCTTC
CSARDPQGLTYGYTF
>TRBD1|TRBV5-1|many|TRBJ2-3
TGCGCCAGCAGCATAACAGGGGCAGACACAGATACGCAGTATTTT
CASSITGADTDTQYF
>TRBD1|TRBV7-3|many|TRBJ2-5
TGTGCCAGCAGCCAGGGGACAGCTCCGTACCAAGAGACCCAGTACTTC
CASSQGTAPYQETQYF
>-|TRBV19|many|TRBJ1-5
TGTGCCAGTAGTATGCGGGATCTCGAGTATAGCAATCAGCCCCAGCATTTT
CASSMRDLEYSNQPQHF
>-|TRBV10-2|few|TRBJ2-1
TGCGCCAGCGCCGAGCGGTACAATGAGCAGTTCTTC
CASAERYNEQFF
>TRBD2|TRBV20-1|many|TRBJ2-7
TGCAGTGCCCCCATGGGCGGGAGCCACGAGCAGTACTTC
CSAPMGGSHEQYF
>-|TRBV5-5|-|TRBJ1-2
TGTACCAGCAGCTTGGTTGGTTATGGCTACACCTTC
CTSSLVGYGYTF
>TRBD1|TRBV28|many|TRBJ1-2
TGTGCCAGCAGTTTACCGGGACAGGGAAACTATGGCTACACCTTC
CASSLPGQGNYGYTF
>-|TRBV7-7|many|TRBJ1-2
TGTGCCAGCAGCTTTGGTGTTAAGTGCCGAAAGACCTATGGCTACACCTTC
CASSFGVKCRKTYGYTF
>TRBD1|TRBV12-5|many|TRBJ2-2
TGTGCTAGTGGCCCACGACAGGGCCCCGGGGAGCTGTTTTTT
CASGPRQGPGELFF
>-|TRBV8-2|many|TRBJ1-2
TGTGGCAGTCTCAAGCCTGATAGCCGAAAGACCTATGGCTACACCTTC
CGSLKPDSRKTYGYTF
>-|TRBV6-5|many|TRBJ1-1
TGTGCCAGCAGTTACTTGGGGGGCCCGGGCGGCACTGAAGCTTTCTTT
CASSYLGGPGGTEAFF
>-|TRBV25-1|many|TRBJ1-2
TGTGCCAGCAGTATCATTAAAGAACTGGGAAAGACCTATGGCTACACCTTC
CASSIIKELGKTYGYTF
>-|TRBV12-3/TRBV12-4|many|TRBJ1-2
TGTGCCAGCAGTCACAGAATCACAGCAGGAAAGACCTATGGCTACACCTTC
CASSHRITAGKTYGYTF
>-|TRBV14|once|TRBJ1-2
TGTGCCAGCAGCTTAGTTCCGCAATCTGGAAAGACCTATGGCTACACCTTC
CASSLVPQSGKTYGYTF
>-|TRBV7-3|-|TRBJ2-3
TGTGCCAGCAGCCCCCAGTCGAGGTTACTAGATACGCAGTATTTT
CASSPQSRLLDTQYF
>-|TRBV21-1|-|TRBJ2-3
TGTGCCGGCAGTTTCAAGTTAGCTACAGTCATGCAAGATACGCAGTATTTT
CAGSFKLATVMQDTQYF